Below, 17 T cell receptor beta chains from the same sample are listed, as sequenced in a study of OX40 agonist ivuxolimab in advanced cancers. The table came from immunoSEQ multiplex PCR; TCRdb's copy has only in-frame clones and leaves some out. The table includes 25,000 to 30,000 clones, 75% to 90% detected once. Source: CD4+ or CD8+ T cells sorted from blood, taken in a trial of the OX40 agonist ivuxolimab. The receptors derive from an adult with an advanced solid tumor such as melanoma, head and neck, liver or kidney cancer.

The DNA of the CDR3 is TGTGCCAGCAGCTTGGGACAGGGATTCTACGAGCAGTACTTC. Translated: CASSLGQGFYEQYF. V usage is TRBV7-8 and J usage is TRBJ2-7; 9 positions agree with TRBD1. Trimming cost V 3 bases and J 3 bases; bases outside gene matches: 3. Germline V lookup: CDR1 SGHVS, CDR2 FQNEAQ. The CDR3 runs to 14 residues.

V is TRBV19 and J is TRBJ1-1; 9 nucleotides agree with TRBD1. This CDR3 region has 14 residues. CDR1 and CDR2 (germline): LNHDA, SQIVND (reference sequence). V lost 3 bases and J lost 4; bases outside the gene matches: 3. The CDR3 DNA is TGTGCCAGTAGTATTAAGGACAGGGGCACTGAAGCTTTCTTT. Amino acids: CASSIKDRGTEAFF.

The chain employs TRBV4-3 and TRBJ1-2; D is undetermined. This CDR3 has 14 amino acids. CDR1 LGHNA and CDR2 YSLEER come from the germline V gene. Between the trimmed V and J ends, which lost 1 base and 4 bases, there was a span of 10 bases. The CDR3: CASSQVEGTYGYTF. In DNA, the CDR3 is TGCGCCAGCAGCCAAGTCGAGGGTACCTATGGCTACACCTTC.

As for this clone: At one end, the junction sequence differs from germline, possibly due to a read error. This sequence joins TRBV5-4 and TRBJ2-7, with 7 positions matching TRBD1. The V gene's germline CDR1 is SGHNT and CDR2 YYREEE (reference sequence). This CDR3 is 11 amino acids long. The CDR3 DNA reads TGTGCCAGCAGCTTAGATGGACAGGAGAGCTTC. Translating it yields CASSLDGQESF.

The chain is built from TRBV7-9 and TRBJ2-7, with D possibly matching TRBD1 (5 bases). Germline values: CDR1 SEHNR, CDR2 FQNEAQ (reference sequence). Trimming removed 3 bases at V and 3 bases at J, with 9 bases between. This CDR3 region has 13 residues. The CDR3 nucleotides are TGTGCCAGCAGCTTCCCAGGGAACTACGAGCAGTACTTC. This gives the protein CASSFPGNYEQYF.

The chain employs TRBV11-1 and TRBJ2-5, with TRBD2 as a possible D gene (5 bases). The CDR3 covers 17 residues. Between the trimmed V and J ends, which lost 3 bases and 4 bases, there was a span of 21 bases. Germline CDR1 is SGHAT and CDR2 is FQDESV (reference sequence). The CDR3 coding sequence is TGTGCCAGCAGCTTTTACGGCAATAGCGAGGTGGGAGAGACCCAGTACTTC. Residues: CASSFYGNSEVGETQYF.

The V gene is TRBV15, the J gene TRBJ2-5; TRBD1 aligns across 11 bases. Looked up from germline, CDR1 is LNHNV and CDR2 is YYDKDF (reference sequence). The V and J ends lost 3 bases and 1 base, in that order; junction bases with no gene match: 1. The CDR3 runs to 15 residues. The CDR3, as DNA: TGTGCCACCAGCAGGGGACAGGGGGTCCAAGAGACCCAGTACTTC. It is translated as CATSRGQGVQETQYF.

The chain joins TRBV4-1 to TRBJ2-5; the D is unclear. The CDR3 runs 15 residues. Germline assignment: CDR1 MGHRA and CDR2 YSYEKL. The V end was cut by 4 bases, the J end by 2 bases, with 14 bases between. CDR3 DNA: TGCGCCAGCAGCCTCGCGGAAACACCACAAGAGACCCAGTACTTC. Protein: CASSLAETPQETQYF.

The chain couples TRBV27 to TRBJ1-1, with a possible D match to TRBD1 (6 bases). The CDR3 covers 14 residues. Trimming pared 3 bases from V and 1 base from J, leaving 9 bases between. CDR1 is MNHEY, CDR2 SMNVEV, per germline (reference sequence). This CDR3 reads CASSFQGQNTEAFF. CDR3 nucleotides: TGTGCCAGCAGTTTTCAGGGACAGAACACTGAAGCTTTCTTT.

The V and J genes are TRBV15 and TRBJ2-7; 8 bases map to TRBD2. Germline trimming cut 5 bases from V and 2 bases from J; bases unmatched to any gene: 8. Germline CDR1 and CDR2: LNHNV and YYDKDF (reference sequence). The CDR3 contains 15 residues. The CDR3 nucleotides are TGTGCCACCAGCGTGAAGACAGCGGGAGCCTACGAGCAGTACTTC. As protein: CATSVKTAGAYEQYF.

V and J are TRBV5-4 and TRBJ1-2, with 10 bases matching TRBD1. There are 15 residues in the CDR3. J gave up 3 bases and V 4 bases, and 6 bases lay outside the gene matches. Germline V lookup: CDR1 SGHNT, CDR2 YYREEE (reference sequence). In DNA form, the CDR3 reads TGTGCCAGCAGCCTAGGGACAGGGGATTACTATGGCTACACCTTC. Translation: CASSLGTGDYYGYTF. The full variable domain, rest sourced from reference TRBV5-4 and TRBJ1-2, is ETGVTQSPTHLIKTRGQQVTLRCSSQSGHNTVSWYQQALGQGPQFIFQYYREEENGRGNFPPRFSGLQFPNYSSELNVNALELDDSALYLCASSLGTGDYYGYTFGSGTRLTVV.

The chain recombines TRBV6-5 with TRBJ1-1; no firm D call. The CDR3 has 15 amino acids. The ends were cut back, 0 bases at V and 5 bases at J, with 13 bases in the middle. Germline lookup yields CDR1 MNHEY and CDR2 SVGAGI. CDR3 loop: CASSYSSLPGTEAFF. The CDR3 bases are TGTGCCAGCAGTTACTCTTCCTTACCGGGGACTGAAGCTTTCTTT.

This chain joins TRBV27 and TRBJ1-2; D possibly corresponds to TRBD1 (5 bases). Germline CDR1 is MNHEY and CDR2 is SMNVEV (reference sequence). This CDR3 spans 14 amino acids. The V end was cut by 6 bases, the J end by 0 bases, with 11 bases between. The CDR3 DNA reads as TGTGCCAGCAGGCAGGGAGGGTCTAACTATGGCTACACCTTC. Amino acids: CASRQGGSNYGYTF.

CDR3 amino acids: CASSELEGGTDTQYF. The CDR3 nucleotides read TGTGCCAGCAGCGAACTAGAGGGGGGCACAGATACGCAGTATTTT. This rearrangement joins TRBV7-3 to TRBJ2-3; TRBD1 is a possible D gene (6 bases). The CDR3 totals 15 residues. Per the germline V gene, CDR1 is SGHTA and CDR2 is FQGTGA. V gave up 5 bases and J gave up 1 base, with 13 bases separating them.

The rearrangement links TRBV5-1 to TRBJ2-7, with a possible D match to TRBD1 (6 bases). The germline V and J ends were trimmed by 1 base and 6 bases, with 11 bases remaining between them. Germline loops: CDR1 SGHRS, CDR2 YFSETQ. CDR3 length: 13 residues. The CDR3 DNA sequence: TGCGCCAGCAGCTTGACAGGGTTCGGCGAGCAGTACTTC. Its translation: CASSLTGFGEQYF.

The rearrangement links TRBV6-6 to TRBJ2-7, with D hard to call. CDR1 is MNHNY, CDR2 SVGAGI, per germline (reference sequence). The V and J ends lost 5 bases and 4 bases respectively, with 6 bases between them. CDR3 length equals 11 residues. Here the CDR3 reads CASSPLYEQYF. CDR3 nucleotides: TGTGCCAGCAGTCCCCTATACGAGCAGTACTTC.

A note on this clone: The junction does not match germline at one end; this may be a read error. This rearrangement joins TRBV28 to TRBJ2-3; 9 nucleotides agree with TRBD2. This CDR3 is built from 14 residues. The germline gives CDR1 MDHEN, CDR2 SYDVKM. The CDR3 here is CASSLYQAASGAGF. The CDR3 DNA is TGTGCCAGCAGTTTGTATCAGGCGGCTAGCGGGGCCGGATTT.